The T cell receptor (beta chain) under discussion was sequenced for a study of shared clonotypes between healthy human individuals. Study as a whole: CD4 naive cells filled three plates per donor, CD4 memory three, CD8 naive two and CD8 memory one. Study observations and caveats: In general, naive subsets displayed greater estimated richness than memory subsets did. Few donors limited the genetic and exposure-history diversity represented.

Profiling relied on immunoSEQ multiplex PCR, and the TCRdb table lists in-frame clones only, not all of them. In the table there are a few million clones, roughly 92% of which are singletons. This clone was observed a single time. Its antigen is unidentified. Donors were healthy HIV-negative adults without recent acute infections or vaccinations. This CDR3 has 15 residues. CDR1 is SGHTA, CDR2 FQGNSA, per germline. J gave up 4 bases and V 2 bases, and 6 bases lay outside the gene matches. J is TRBJ2-7 and V is TRBV7-2, with TRBD2 identical over 9 bases. Material: naive CD4+ T cells sorted from blood. Subset here: CD45RA+ positively selected. The receptor was isolated from a man aged 18 to 30 in good health. The CDR3 nucleotides are TGTGCCAGCAGCTTATGGGCGGGAGGGTTATACGAGCAGTACTTC. Amino acid sequence: CASSLWAGGLYEQYF.